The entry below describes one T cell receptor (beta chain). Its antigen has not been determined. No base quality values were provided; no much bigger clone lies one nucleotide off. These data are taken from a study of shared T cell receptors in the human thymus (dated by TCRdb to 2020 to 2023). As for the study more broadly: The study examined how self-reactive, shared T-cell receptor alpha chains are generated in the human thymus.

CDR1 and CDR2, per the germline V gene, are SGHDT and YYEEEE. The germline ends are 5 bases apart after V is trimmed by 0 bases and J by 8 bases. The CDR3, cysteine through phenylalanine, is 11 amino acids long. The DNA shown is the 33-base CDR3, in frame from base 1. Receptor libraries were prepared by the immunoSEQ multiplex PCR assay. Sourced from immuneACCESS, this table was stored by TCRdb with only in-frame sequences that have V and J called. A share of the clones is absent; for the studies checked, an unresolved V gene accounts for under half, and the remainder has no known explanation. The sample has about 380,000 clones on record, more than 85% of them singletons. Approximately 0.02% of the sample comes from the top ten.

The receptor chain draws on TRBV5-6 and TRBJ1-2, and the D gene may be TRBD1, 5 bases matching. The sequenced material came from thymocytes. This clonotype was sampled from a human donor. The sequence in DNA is TGTGCCAGCAGCTTGGGGGGCGGCTACACCTTC. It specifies CASSLGGGYTF.